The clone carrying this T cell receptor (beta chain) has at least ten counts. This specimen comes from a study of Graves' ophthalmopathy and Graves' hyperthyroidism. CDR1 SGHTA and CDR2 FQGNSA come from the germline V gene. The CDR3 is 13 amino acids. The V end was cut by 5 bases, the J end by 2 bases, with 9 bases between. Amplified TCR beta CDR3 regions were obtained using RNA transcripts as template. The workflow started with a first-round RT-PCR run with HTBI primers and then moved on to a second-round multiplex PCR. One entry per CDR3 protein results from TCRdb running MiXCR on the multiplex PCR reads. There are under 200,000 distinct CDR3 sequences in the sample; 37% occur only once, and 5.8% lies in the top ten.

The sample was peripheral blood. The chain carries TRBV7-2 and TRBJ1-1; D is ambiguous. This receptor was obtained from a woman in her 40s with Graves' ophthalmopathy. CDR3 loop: CASSQYSNTEAFF. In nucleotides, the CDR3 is TGTGCCAGCAGCCAATACAGTAACACTGAAGCTTTCTTT.